Reported below is one TCR beta chain. This record comes from a study of PD-L1 blockade in urothelial cancer. Study-level background: Timepoints chosen for blood analysis were 3 weeks (second dose) and 6 weeks after treatment start. A median blood sample held approximately 140,000 T cells and 75,000 to 85,000 unique TCRs.

Libraries were prepared by immunoSEQ multiplex PCR; TCRdb keeps only in-frame clonotypes and omits some of them. The sample lists fewer than 40,000 clones; 75% to 95% were seen once. The origin of this receptor is a man in his 70s with urothelial cancer. Sequences were derived from PBMCs, sampled around atezolizumab (anti-PD-L1) treatment.

CDR3 in amino acids: CASSLYGGRTGELFF. As DNA, the CDR3 is TGTGCCAGCAGTTTATATGGCGGGAGGACCGGGGAGCTGTTTTTT. The chain uses TRBV27 and TRBJ2-2; 8 bases are a match to TRBD2. The V gene end was trimmed by 1 base and the J gene end by 5 bases; junction bases not matched to a gene: 3. Germline V gene sequence: CDR1 MNHEY, CDR2 SMNVEV (reference sequence). The CDR3 covers 15 residues.